The entry below describes one TCR beta chain. Its antigen is currently unknown. This PCR relied on a set of 60 Vbeta primers and 13 Jbeta primers. The assay was immunoSEQ multiplex PCR, and TCRdb's table has in-frame clones only and misses some. The sample lists 40,000 to 45,000 clones; 70% to 80% were seen once. V was trimmed by 6 bases and J by 6 bases, leaving 18 bases between them. Germline lookup yields CDR1 MNHEY and CDR2 SVGAGI. This CDR3 contains 14 residues. The data originate from a study of cytomegalovirus exposure and HLA in healthy donors. Study-level background: Genetic ancestry analysis placed about 84% of the 350 to 500 donors that were genotyped in the Caucasian-associated cluster. Overall study findings and caveats: An assumption of roughly uniform sequencing depth across donors underlay the presence/absence analyses.

J is TRBJ2-7 and V is TRBV6-5; D is possibly TRBD1 (6 bases). This TCR derives from a man younger than 40 in good health and CMV-seronegative. What was sequenced was PBMCs. The CDR3 protein is CASREGGSASEQYF. The CDR3 nucleotides read TGTGCCAGCAGGGAAGGGGGTTCGGCCAGCGAGCAGTACTTC.